A selection of T cell receptor beta chains follows, all from one sample in a study of PD-1 blockade in mismatch repair-deficient tumors. Clones were read by immunoSEQ multiplex PCR, and TCRdb kept only the in-frame ones, dropping some. The sample has around 18,000 clones, approximately 87% seen once. Specimen: PBMCs, collected roughly 23 weeks after starting pembrolizumab. These receptor sequences come from an adult with mismatch repair-deficient cancer. CDR3s include the opening cysteine and the closing phenylalanine or tryptophan. A D gene is named only where the DNA matches it firmly. Clone size is given for some rows only: seen once, a few or many times, or a class if the clone is expanded.

TRBJ2-7 TRBV27 NA NA CASSLSDTGFAEQYF TGTGCCAGCAGTTTATCGGACACAGGTTTTGCCGAGCAGTACTTC
TRBJ2-3 TRBV18 NA TRBD1 CASSLTGADTQYF TGTGCCAGCTCACTGACAGGGGCAGATACGCAGTATTTT
TRBJ1-3 TRBV19 NA NA CASSIGGVKDTIYF TGTGCCAGTAGTATTGGGGGCGTCAAGGACACCATATATTTT
TRBJ2-5 TRBV5-1 NA TRBD1 CASSGLDRGETQYF TGCGCCAGCAGCGGACTGGACAGGGGAGAGACCCAGTACTTC
TRBJ2-3 TRBV6-5 NA TRBD2 CASSYEAGGPDTQYF TGTGCCAGCAGTTACGAAGCGGGAGGGCCAGATACGCAGTATTTT
TRBJ2-7 TRBV7-9 NA TRBD2 CASRQSGGLDEQYF TGTGCCAGCAGACAAAGCGGCGGACTAGACGAGCAGTACTTC
TRBJ1-2 TRBV9 NA NA CASSDRPDTGYYGYTF TGTGCCAGCAGCGACCGACCCGATACAGGTTACTATGGCTACACCTTC
TRBJ1-2 TRBV7-9 once TRBD1 CASSLVSGQGWKDYGYTF TGTGCCAGCAGCTTAGTTTCGGGACAGGGGTGGAAGGACTATGGCTACACCTTC
TRBJ1-5 TRBV19 NA TRBD1 CASSKGQGVGNQPQHF TGTGCCAGTAGTAAGGGACAGGGTGTTGGCAATCAGCCCCAGCATTTT
TRBJ2-7 TRBV15 few NA CATRWAGDSYEQYF TGTGCCACCCGCTGGGCAGGGGACTCCTACGAGCAGTACTTC
TRBJ1-2 TRBV30 NA TRBD1 CAWRTGGYYGYTF TGTGCCTGGAGGACAGGGGGCTACTATGGCTACACCTTC
TRBJ2-7 TRBV5-8 NA TRBD2 CASSRSSGSLYEQYF TGTGCCAGCAGCAGATCTAGCGGGTCGCTCTACGAGCAGTACTTC
TRBJ2-7 TRBV7-7 NA TRBD1 CASSTQEQGAGQYF TGTGCCAGCAGCACTCAAGAACAGGGGGCGGGGCAGTACTTC
TRBJ2-3 TRBV19 NA TRBD2 CASSERGSTDTQYF TGTGCCAGTAGCGAGCGGGGTAGCACAGATACGCAGTATTTT
TRBJ1-4 TRBV30 NA NA CAWSPLMDSYNEKLFF TGTGCCTGGAGTCCACTCATGGACTCTTATAATGAAAAACTGTTTTTT
TRBJ2-3 TRBV5-4 NA NA CASSSSRNADTQYF TGTGCCAGCAGTTCATCCAGGAATGCAGATACGCAGTATTTT
TRBJ2-5 TRBV28 NA TRBD2 CASSPIGTSKQETQYF TGTGCCAGCAGTCCTATCGGGACTAGTAAACAAGAGACCCAGTACTTC
TRBJ2-1 TRBV11-2 NA NA CASSLGHYNEQFF TGTGCCAGCAGCTTAGGGCACTACAATGAGCAGTTCTTC
TRBJ2-2 TRBV9 NA TRBD1 CASSSRTGGFTGELFF TGTGCCAGCAGCTCCCGGACAGGGGGCTTCACCGGGGAGCTGTTTTTT
TRBJ2-1 TRBV5-1 once TRBD2 CASSLGPPGLWTRGEQFF TGCGCCAGCAGCTTGGGCCCCCCGGGACTATGGACACGGGGTGAGCAGTTCTTC
TRBJ2-7 TRBV7-2 NA TRBD1 CASSPGQGTYEQYF TGTGCCAGCAGCCCTGGACAGGGAACCTACGAGCAGTACTTC
TRBJ1-6 TRBV6-1 NA TRBD1 CASSEMDRGYNSPLHF TGTGCCAGCAGTGAAATGGACAGGGGGTATAATTCACCCCTCCACTTT
TRBJ2-1 TRBV15 NA NA CATSTAQGYANEQFF TGTGCCACCAGCACCGCTCAGGGTTACGCCAATGAGCAGTTCTTC
TRBJ1-3 TRBV9 NA NA CASSVSPEDTIYF TGTGCCAGCAGCGTATCGCCGGAGGACACCATATATTTT
TRBJ2-2 TRBV18 NA TRBD1 CASSPLYGQDTGELFF TGTGCCAGCTCACCACTTTATGGACAGGACACCGGGGAGCTGTTTTTT
TRBJ2-1 TRBV4-1 NA NA CASSSDRTRPYNEQFF TGCGCCAGCAGCTCCGACAGGACTAGACCTTACAATGAGCAGTTCTTC
TRBJ2-1 TRBV5-1 NA TRBD1 CASSSQGAGNEQFF TGCGCCAGCAGCTCTCAGGGGGCCGGCAATGAGCAGTTCTTC
TRBJ2-7 TRBV30 NA TRBD2 CARNEGGRSILEQYF TGTGCTCGAAACGAGGGCGGGAGGTCTATTTTAGAGCAGTACTTC
TRBJ2-1 TRBV5-1 NA NA CASSLWQGNNEQFF TGCGCCAGCAGCTTGTGGCAGGGGAACAATGAGCAGTTCTTC
TRBJ2-7 TRBV15 NA NA CATSQHHYEQYF TGTGCCACCAGCCAACACCACTACGAGCAGTACTTC
TRBJ2-1 TRBV15 once NA CATSPEDSTYDEQFF TGTGCCACCAGCCCGGAGGACTCGACATACGATGAGCAGTTCTTC
TRBJ2-3 TRBV30 NA NA CAWSPSLARSTDTQYF TGTGCCTGGAGTCCCTCCCTAGCGCGAAGCACAGATACGCAGTATTTT
TRBJ2-7 TRBV2 NA TRBD2 CASSGTSGRKSYEQYF TGTGCCAGCAGTGGGACTAGCGGGAGAAAGTCCTACGAGCAGTACTTC
TRBJ2-1 TRBV10-1 NA TRBD2 CASSEGTSGRGEQFF TGCGCCAGCAGTGAGGGGACTAGCGGGAGGGGTGAGCAGTTCTTC
TRBJ2-7 TRBV7-6 NA TRBD1 CATSGQGAGEQYF TGTGCCACCTCAGGACAGGGGGCAGGCGAGCAGTACTTC
TRBJ2-7 TRBV18 few TRBD2 CASSPPGTSWHEQYF TGTGCCAGCTCACCGCCCGGGACTAGCTGGCACGAGCAGTACTTC
TRBJ2-1 TRBV6-1 NA TRBD1 CASSETGTGGHIEQFF TGTGCCAGCAGTGAAACCGGGACAGGGGGTCATATTGAGCAGTTCTTC
TRBJ2-2 TRBV28 NA TRBD1 CASSSDRGGGELFF TGTGCCAGCAGTTCGGACAGGGGAGGCGGGGAGCTGTTTTTT
TRBJ2-1 TRBV5-8 NA NA CASSFRTYNEQFF TGTGCCAGCAGCTTTAGGACTTACAATGAGCAGTTCTTC
TRBJ2-5 TRBV28 NA TRBD1 CASSTHGQGRETQYF TGTGCCAGCAGCACCCACGGACAGGGGAGAGAGACCCAGTACTTC
TRBJ2-1 TRBV7-9 NA TRBD1 CASSLGDRGLSNEQFF TGTGCCAGCAGCTTAGGGGACAGGGGCCTTTCTAATGAGCAGTTCTTC
TRBJ2-6 TRBV27 NA NA CASRQWGDPSGANVLTF TGTGCCAGCCGACAATGGGGGGACCCCTCTGGGGCCAACGTCCTGACTTTC
TRBJ2-7 TRBV11-2 few NA CASSSQVGSGEQYF TGTGCCAGCAGCAGTCAGGTGGGGTCGGGGGAGCAGTACTTC
TRBJ2-3 TRBV7-3 NA NA CASSPGWADTQYF TGTGCCAGCAGCCCCGGGTGGGCAGATACGCAGTATTTT
TRBJ2-3 TRBV4-2 NA TRBD2 CASSRAGTSGDGSTDTQYF TGTGCCAGCAGCCGAGCCGGGACTAGCGGTGACGGTAGCACAGATACGCAGTATTTT
TRBJ2-7 TRBV5-1 NA TRBD1 CASSLVAGQEYEQYF TGCGCCAGCAGCTTGGTTGCGGGACAGGAGTACGAGCAGTACTTC
TRBJ2-5 TRBV7-9 once TRBD2 CASSLGRLAGFQETQYF TGTGCCAGCAGCTTAGGTCGGCTAGCGGGATTCCAAGAGACCCAGTACTTC
TRBJ2-2 TRBV15 NA NA CATKELVGSGELFF TGTGCCACCAAAGAACTAGTGGGGTCCGGGGAGCTGTTTTTT
TRBJ1-1 TRBV15 few NA CATSRDPQLNTEAFF TGTGCCACCAGCAGAGATCCACAGCTGAACACTGAAGCTTTCTTT
TRBJ2-1 TRBV19 NA NA CASSSLGYSYNEQFF TGTGCCAGTAGTAGTCTCGGGTACTCCTACAATGAGCAGTTCTTC
TRBJ2-7 TRBV18 NA TRBD1 CASAVQGAGEQYF TGTGCCAGCGCAGTACAGGGGGCGGGGGAGCAGTACTTC
TRBJ1-1 TRBV20-1 few NA CSARGPGKAFF TGCAGTGCTAGAGGCCCCGGGAAAGCTTTCTTT
TRBJ1-1 TRBV5-5 NA TRBD1 CASSFPPTRQGSTEAFF TGTGCCAGCAGCTTTCCTCCCACGAGACAGGGGTCCACTGAAGCTTTCTTT
TRBJ2-5 TRBV28 once TRBD2 CASSLFILAGGHVVVETQYF TGTGCCAGCAGTTTATTTATTCTAGCGGGAGGGCATGTAGTGGTTGAGACCCAGTACTTC
TRBJ2-1 TRBV5-1 NA NA CASSFGKPLLYNEQFF TGCGCCAGCAGCTTCGGGAAACCGCTTCTGTACAATGAGCAGTTCTTC
TRBJ1-4 TRBV7-2 NA TRBD1 CASSTGQGARREKLFF TGTGCCAGCAGCACGGGACAGGGGGCTCGACGGGAAAAACTGTTTTTT
TRBJ2-1 TRBV7-9 NA NA CASSLATARNEQFF TGTGCCAGCAGCTTAGCGACCGCGAGGAATGAGCAGTTCTTC
TRBJ1-2 TRBV19 NA NA CASRGTFYGYTF TGTGCCAGTAGGGGCACCTTCTATGGCTACACCTTC
TRBJ1-3 TRBV6-5 NA TRBD1 CASSLGQGTGNTIYF TGTGCCAGCAGTTTGGGACAGGGGACTGGAAACACCATATATTTT
TRBJ2-7 TRBV18 few NA CASSPASNHEQYF TGTGCCAGCTCACCGGCTAGCAACCACGAGCAGTACTTC